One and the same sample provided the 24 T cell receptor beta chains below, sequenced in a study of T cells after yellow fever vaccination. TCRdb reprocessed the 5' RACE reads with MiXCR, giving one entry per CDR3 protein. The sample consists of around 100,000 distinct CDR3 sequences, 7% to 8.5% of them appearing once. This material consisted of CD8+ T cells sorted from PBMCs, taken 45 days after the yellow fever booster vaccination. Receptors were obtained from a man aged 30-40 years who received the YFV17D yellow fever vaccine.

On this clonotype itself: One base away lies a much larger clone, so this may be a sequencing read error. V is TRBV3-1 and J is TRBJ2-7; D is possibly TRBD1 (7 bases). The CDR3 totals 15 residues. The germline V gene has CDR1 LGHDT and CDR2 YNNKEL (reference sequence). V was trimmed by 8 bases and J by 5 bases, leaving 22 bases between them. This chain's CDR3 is CASEPTGTLHNEQYF. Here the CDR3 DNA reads TGTGCCAGCGAGCCGACAGGGACTCTCCATAACGAGCAGTACTTC.

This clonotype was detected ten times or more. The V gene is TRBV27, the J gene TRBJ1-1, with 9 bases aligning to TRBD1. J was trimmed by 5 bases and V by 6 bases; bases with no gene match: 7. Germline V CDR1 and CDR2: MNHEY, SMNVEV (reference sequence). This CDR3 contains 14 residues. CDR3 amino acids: CASSPGTGFTEAFF. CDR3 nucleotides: TGTGCCAGCAGCCCCGGGACAGGGTTTACTGAAGCTTTCTTT.

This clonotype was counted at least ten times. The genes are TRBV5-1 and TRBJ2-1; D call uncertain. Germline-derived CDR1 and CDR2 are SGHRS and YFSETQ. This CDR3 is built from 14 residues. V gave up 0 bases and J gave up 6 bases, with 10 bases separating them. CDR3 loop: CASSLAVNLNEQFF. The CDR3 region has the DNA TGCGCCAGCAGCTTGGCCGTCAACCTCAATGAGCAGTTCTTC.

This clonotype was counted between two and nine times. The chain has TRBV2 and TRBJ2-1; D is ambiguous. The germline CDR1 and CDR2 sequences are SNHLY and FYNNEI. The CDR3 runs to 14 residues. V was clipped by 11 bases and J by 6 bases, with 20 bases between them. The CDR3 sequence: CAAELDPSGNEQFF. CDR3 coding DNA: TGTGCCGCAGAGCTGGACCCGTCGGGCAATGAGCAGTTCTTC.

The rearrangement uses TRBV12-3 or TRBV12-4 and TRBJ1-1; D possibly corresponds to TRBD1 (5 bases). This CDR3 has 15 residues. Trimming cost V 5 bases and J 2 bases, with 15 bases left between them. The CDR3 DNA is TGTGCCAGCAGTCTCGGGGCGAGGGGTAACACTGAAGCTTTCTTT. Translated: CASSLGARGNTEAFF.

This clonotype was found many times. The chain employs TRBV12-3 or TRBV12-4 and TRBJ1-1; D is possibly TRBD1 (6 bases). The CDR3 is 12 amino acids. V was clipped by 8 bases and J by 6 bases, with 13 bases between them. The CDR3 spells CASSWGGPEAFF. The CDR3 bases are TGTGCCAGCTCTTGGGGGGGCCCTGAAGCTTTCTTT.

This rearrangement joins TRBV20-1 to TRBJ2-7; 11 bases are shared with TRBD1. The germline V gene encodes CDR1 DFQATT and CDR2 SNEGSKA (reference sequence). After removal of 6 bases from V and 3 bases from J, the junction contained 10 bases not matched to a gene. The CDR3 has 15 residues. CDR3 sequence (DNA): TGCAGTGCCCGAGGGGAGGGGACAGGGGGCTACGAGCAGTACTTC. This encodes CSARGEGTGGYEQYF.

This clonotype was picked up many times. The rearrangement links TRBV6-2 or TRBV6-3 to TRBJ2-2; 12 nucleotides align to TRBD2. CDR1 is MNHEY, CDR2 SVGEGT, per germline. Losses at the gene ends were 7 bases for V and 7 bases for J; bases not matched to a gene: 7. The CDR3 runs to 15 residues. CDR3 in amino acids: CASKGTSGSLGELFF. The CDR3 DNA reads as TGTGCCAGCAAGGGGACTAGCGGGTCCCTCGGGGAGCTGTTTTTT.

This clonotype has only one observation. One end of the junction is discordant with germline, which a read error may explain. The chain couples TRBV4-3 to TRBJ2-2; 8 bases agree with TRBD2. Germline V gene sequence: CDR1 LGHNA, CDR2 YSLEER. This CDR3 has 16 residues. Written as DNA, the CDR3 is TGCGCCAGCAGCCAAGAACTAGCGGCCTACACCGTGGAGCTGTTTTTT. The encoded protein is CASSQELAAYTVELFF.

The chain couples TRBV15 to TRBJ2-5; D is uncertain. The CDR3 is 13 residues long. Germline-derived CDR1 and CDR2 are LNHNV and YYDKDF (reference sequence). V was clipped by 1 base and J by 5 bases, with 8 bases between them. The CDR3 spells CATSRVSAETQYF. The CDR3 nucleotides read TGTGCCACCAGCAGAGTAAGCGCCGAGACCCAGTACTTC.

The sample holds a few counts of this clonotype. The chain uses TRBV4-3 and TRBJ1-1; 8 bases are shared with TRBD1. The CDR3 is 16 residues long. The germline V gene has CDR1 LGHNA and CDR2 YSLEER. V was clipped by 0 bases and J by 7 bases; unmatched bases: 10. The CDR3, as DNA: TGCGCCAGCAGCCAAGAGGGACAGGAGCCCCGGGGTGAAGCTTTCTTT. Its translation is CASSQEGQEPRGEAFF.

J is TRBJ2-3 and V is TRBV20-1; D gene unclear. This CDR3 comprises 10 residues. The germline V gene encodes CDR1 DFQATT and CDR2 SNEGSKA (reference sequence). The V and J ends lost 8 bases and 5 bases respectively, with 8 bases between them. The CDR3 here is CSCVRDTQYF. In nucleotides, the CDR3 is TGCAGTTGCGTAAGAGATACGCAGTATTTT.

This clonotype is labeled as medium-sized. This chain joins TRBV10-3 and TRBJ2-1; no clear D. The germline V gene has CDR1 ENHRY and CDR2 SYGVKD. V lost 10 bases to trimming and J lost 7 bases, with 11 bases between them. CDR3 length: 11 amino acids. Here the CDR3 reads CATDQENEQFF. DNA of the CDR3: TGTGCCACGGATCAGGAGAATGAGCAGTTCTTC.

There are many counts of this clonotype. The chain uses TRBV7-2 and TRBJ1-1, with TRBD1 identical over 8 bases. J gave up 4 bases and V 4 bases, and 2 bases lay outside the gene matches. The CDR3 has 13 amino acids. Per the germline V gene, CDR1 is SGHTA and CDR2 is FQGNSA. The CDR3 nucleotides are TGTGCCAGCAGCTACCAGGGGGCCACTGAAGCTTTCTTT. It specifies CASSYQGATEAFF.

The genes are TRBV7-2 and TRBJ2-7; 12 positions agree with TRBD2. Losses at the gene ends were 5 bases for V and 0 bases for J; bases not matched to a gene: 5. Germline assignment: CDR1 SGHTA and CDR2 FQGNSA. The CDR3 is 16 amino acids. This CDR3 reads CASSLGLAGPSYEQYF. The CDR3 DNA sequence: TGTGCCAGCAGCCTCGGACTAGCGGGGCCCTCCTACGAGCAGTACTTC.

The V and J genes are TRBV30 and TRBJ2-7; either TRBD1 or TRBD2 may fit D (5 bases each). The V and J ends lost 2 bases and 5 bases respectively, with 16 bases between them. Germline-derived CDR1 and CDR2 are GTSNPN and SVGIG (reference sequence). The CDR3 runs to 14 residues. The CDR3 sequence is CAWSLGGASDEQYF. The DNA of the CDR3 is TGTGCCTGGAGTCTTGGGGGAGCGTCCGACGAGCAGTACTTC.

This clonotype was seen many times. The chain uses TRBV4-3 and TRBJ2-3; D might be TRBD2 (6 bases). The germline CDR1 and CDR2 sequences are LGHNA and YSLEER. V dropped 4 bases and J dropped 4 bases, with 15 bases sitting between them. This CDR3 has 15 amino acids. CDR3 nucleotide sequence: TGCGCCAGCAGCCCGGGACTTCTGGAGGCAGATACGCAGTATTTT. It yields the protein CASSPGLLEADTQYF.

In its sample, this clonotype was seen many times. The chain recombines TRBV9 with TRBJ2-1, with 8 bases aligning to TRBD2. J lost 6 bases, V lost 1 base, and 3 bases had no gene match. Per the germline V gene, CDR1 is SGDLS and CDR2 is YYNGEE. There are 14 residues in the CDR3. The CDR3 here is CASSVSGGVNEQFF. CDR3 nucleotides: TGTGCCAGCAGCGTATCGGGGGGGGTCAATGAGCAGTTCTTC.

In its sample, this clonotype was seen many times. The CDR3 loop is CASSPGHYEQYF. For the CDR3, the DNA is TGTGCCAGCAGCCCCGGTCACTACGAGCAGTACTTC. The gene calls are TRBV7-9 and TRBJ2-7, with no clear D. CDR1 and CDR2 (germline): SEHNR, FQNEAQ (reference sequence). Trimming removed 5 bases at V and 3 bases at J, with 8 bases between. This CDR3 spans 12 amino acids.

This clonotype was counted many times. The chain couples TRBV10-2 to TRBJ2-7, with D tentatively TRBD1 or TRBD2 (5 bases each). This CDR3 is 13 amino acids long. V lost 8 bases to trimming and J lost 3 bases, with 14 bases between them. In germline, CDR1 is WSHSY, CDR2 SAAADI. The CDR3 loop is CASGGTGIYEQYF. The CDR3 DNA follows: TGCGCCAGCGGTGGGACGGGGATCTACGAGCAGTACTTC.

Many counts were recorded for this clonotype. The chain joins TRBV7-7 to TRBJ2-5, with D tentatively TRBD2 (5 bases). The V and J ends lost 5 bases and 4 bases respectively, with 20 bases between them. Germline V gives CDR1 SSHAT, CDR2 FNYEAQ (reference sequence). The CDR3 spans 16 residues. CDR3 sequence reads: CASSNPRVAPRETQYF. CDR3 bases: TGTGCCAGCAGCAACCCCCGCGTAGCGCCTCGAGAGACCCAGTACTTC.

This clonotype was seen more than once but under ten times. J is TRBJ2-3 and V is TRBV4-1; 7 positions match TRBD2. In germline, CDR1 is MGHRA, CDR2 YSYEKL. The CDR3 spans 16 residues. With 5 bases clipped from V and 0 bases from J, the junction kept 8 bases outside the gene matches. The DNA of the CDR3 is TGCGCCAGCAGCTCTCTAGCGGCCGCTAGCACAGATACGCAGTATTTT. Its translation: CASSSLAAASTDTQYF.

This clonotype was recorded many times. Here the CDR3 reads CASYGWGRSGNTIYF. In DNA, the CDR3 is TGTGCCAGCTACGGATGGGGTCGCTCTGGAAACACCATATATTTT. The V call is TRBV7-9, the J call TRBJ1-3; D remains ambiguous. Germline CDR1 reads SEHNR; CDR2 reads FQNEAQ (reference sequence). The V gene lost 8 bases and the J gene lost 0 bases, with 14 bases spanning the gap. CDR3 length: 15 amino acids.

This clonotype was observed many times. In nucleotides, the CDR3 is TGTGCCAGCAGCTTGGGTCGGGAGGGTTACAATGAGCAGTTCTTC. This translates into CASSLGREGYNEQFF. V is TRBV7-9 and J is TRBJ2-1, with 8 nucleotides matching TRBD2. In germline, CDR1 is SEHNR, CDR2 FQNEAQ (reference sequence). This CDR3 contains 15 residues. After removal of 3 bases from V and 4 bases from J, the junction contained 5 bases not matched to a gene. Using reference TRBV7-9 and TRBJ2-1 for the parts outside the CDR3, the full variable domain is DTGVSQNPRHKITKRGQNVTFRCDPISEHNRLYWYRQTLGQGPEFLTYFQNEAQLEKSRLLSDRFSAERPKGSFSTLEIQRTEQGDSAMYLCASSLGREGYNEQFFGPGTRLTVL.